This entry concerns a single TCR beta chain. The source of the sample is a study of T cell changes during pregnancy in multiple sclerosis. Profiling relied on immunoSEQ multiplex PCR, and the TCRdb table lists in-frame clones only, not all of them. Here the sample spans tens of thousands of clones, 90% being singletons. This CDR3 spans 15 amino acids. Trimming took 5 bases from V and 4 from J; bases not matched to a gene: 7. Germline assignment: CDR1 SGHAT and CDR2 FQNNGV. The TCR comes from a female donor in good health, enrolled as a control in a pregnancy study. This chain links TRBV11-2 with TRBJ2-3; 9 nucleotides align to TRBD1. Sequencing used peripheral blood, obtained in the first trimester of pregnancy. CDR3 nucleotides: TGTGCCAGCAGCCCGGGACAGGGTGATGCAGATACGCAGTATTTT. This codes for CASSPGQGDADTQYF.